One and the same sample provided the 8 T cell receptor beta chains below, sequenced in a study of T cell responses to AZD1222 COVID-19 vaccine. Sequenced by immunoSEQ multiplex PCR; TCRdb stores in-frame clones only, minus some. Among over 150,000 clones listed, approximately 90% were seen once. The sample here was peripheral blood, taken on day 0 of AZD1222 vaccination. The receptors come from an adult in good health.

To note about this clone: Germline and junction disagree at one end, which may indicate a read error. CDR3: CASSEGLNSYEQYF. CDR3 nucleotides: TGTGCCAGCAGCGAAGGACTAAACTCCTACGAGCAGTACTTC. The chain couples TRBV2 to TRBJ2-7; the D gene is possibly TRBD2 (6 bases). The CDR3 length is 14 residues. Per germline, CDR1 SNHLY and CDR2 FYNNEI.

The V and J genes are TRBV6-1 and TRBJ1-5, with 7 bases identical to TRBD1. This CDR3 is 15 amino acids long. CDR1 and CDR2 (germline): MNHNS, SASEGT. V gave up 6 bases and J gave up 1 base; unmatched junction bases: 6. This CDR3 reads CASSRTGGSNQPQHF. For the CDR3, the DNA is TGTGCCAGCAGCCGGACAGGTGGAAGCAATCAGCCCCAGCATTTT.

J is TRBJ1-4 and V is TRBV19, with D possibly TRBD1 on 6 matching bases. This CDR3 has 16 amino acids. Trimming left V 6 bases short and J 6 bases short, with 20 bases between. Looked up from germline, CDR1 is LNHDA and CDR2 is SQIVND (reference sequence). The CDR3 sequence: CASRTSPGVGDEKLFF. DNA for the CDR3: TGTGCCAGTAGAACGTCTCCAGGGGTTGGCGATGAAAAACTGTTTTTT.

The chain joins TRBV29-1 to TRBJ2-6; D gene uncertain. V was cut by 3 bases and J by 4 bases, with 4 bases left in between. The CDR3 length is 12 residues. Germline V gene data show CDR1 as SQVTM and CDR2 as ANQGSEA. CDR3 amino acids: CSVDSGANVLTF. Here the CDR3 DNA reads TGCAGCGTTGATTCCGGGGCCAACGTCCTGACTTTC. Complete variable domain (other parts from reference TRBV29-1 and TRBJ2-6): SAVISQKPSRDICQRGTSLTIQCQVDSQVTMMFWYRQQPGQSLTLIATANQGSEATYESGFVIDKFPISRPNLTFSTLTVSNMSPEDSSIYLCSVDSGANVLTFGAGSRLTVL.

The chain couples TRBV6-4 to TRBJ2-7; TRBD2 aligns across 7 bases. The germline CDR1 and CDR2 sequences are MRHNA and SNTAGT. The CDR3 totals 16 residues. The ends lost 0 bases at V and 4 bases at J; junction bases unmatched: 9. CDR3 nucleotides: TGTGCCAGCAGTGACTCGAAAGGTACTAGCGATTACGAGCAGTACTTC. Amino acid sequence: CASSDSKGTSDYEQYF.

This clone was recorded once. This chain links TRBV11-2 with TRBJ1-3; 7 bases line up with TRBD1. Per the germline V gene, CDR1 is SGHAT and CDR2 is FQNNGV. This CDR3 contains 15 residues. The V and J ends lost 5 bases and 4 bases, in that order; junction bases with no gene match: 8. The CDR3 coding sequence is TGTGCCAGCAGCCCTACCACAGGGGCAGGAAACACCATATATTTT. It is translated as CASSPTTGAGNTIYF.

This CDR3 reads CASSHVQETQYF. The CDR3, as DNA: TGCGCCAGCAGCCATGTACAAGAGACCCAGTACTTC. The chain joins TRBV4-1 to TRBJ2-5; D not resolved. CDR1 and CDR2 from the germline V gene are MGHRA and YSYEKL. The CDR3 totals 12 residues. V gave up 3 bases and J gave up 2 bases, with 4 bases separating them.

The chain combines TRBV14 with TRBJ2-7; 9 bases map to TRBD2. After removal of 5 bases from V and 7 bases from J, the junction contained 15 bases not matched to a gene. Per the germline V gene, CDR1 is SGHDN and CDR2 is FVKESK. The CDR3 has 16 residues. The CDR3: CASSYLAGVLQGEQYF. In DNA, the CDR3 is TGTGCCAGCAGCTACTTAGCGGGAGTCTTGCAGGGAGAGCAGTACTTC. Full variable domain (rest looked up from reference TRBV14 and TRBJ2-7): EAGVTQFPSHSVIEKGQTVTLRCDPISGHDNLYWYRRVMGKEIKFLLHFVKESKQDESGMPNNRFLAERTGGTYSTLKVQPAELEDSGVYFCASSYLAGVLQGEQYFGPGTRLTVT.